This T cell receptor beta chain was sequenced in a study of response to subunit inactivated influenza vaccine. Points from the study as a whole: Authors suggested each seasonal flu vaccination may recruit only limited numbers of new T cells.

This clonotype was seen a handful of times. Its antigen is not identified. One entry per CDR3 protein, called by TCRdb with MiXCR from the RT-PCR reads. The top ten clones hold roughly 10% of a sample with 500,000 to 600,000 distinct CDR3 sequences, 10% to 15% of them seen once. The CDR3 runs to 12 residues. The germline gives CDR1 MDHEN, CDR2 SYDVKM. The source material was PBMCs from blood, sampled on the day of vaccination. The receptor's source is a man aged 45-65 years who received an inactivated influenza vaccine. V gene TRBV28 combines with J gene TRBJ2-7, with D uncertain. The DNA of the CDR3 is TGTGCTGCCAGCCAACTTCTCTACGAGCAGTACTTC. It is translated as CAASQLLYEQYF.